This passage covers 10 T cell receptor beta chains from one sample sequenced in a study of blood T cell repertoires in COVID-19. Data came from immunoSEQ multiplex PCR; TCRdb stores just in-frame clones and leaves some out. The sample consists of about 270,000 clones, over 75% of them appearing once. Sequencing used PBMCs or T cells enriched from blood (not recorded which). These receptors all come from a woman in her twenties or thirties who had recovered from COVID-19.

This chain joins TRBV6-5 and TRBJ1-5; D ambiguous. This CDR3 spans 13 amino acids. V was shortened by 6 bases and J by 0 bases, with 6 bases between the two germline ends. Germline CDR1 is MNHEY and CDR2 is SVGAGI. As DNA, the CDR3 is TGTGCCAGCAGCGGGTATAGCAATCAGCCCCAGCATTTT. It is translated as CASSGYSNQPQHF.

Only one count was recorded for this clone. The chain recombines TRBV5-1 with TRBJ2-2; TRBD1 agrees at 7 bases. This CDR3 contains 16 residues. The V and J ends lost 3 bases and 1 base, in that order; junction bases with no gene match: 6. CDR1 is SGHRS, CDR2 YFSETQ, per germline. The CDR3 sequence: CASSWPRDRNTGELFF. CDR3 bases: TGCGCCAGCAGCTGGCCCCGGGACAGGAACACCGGGGAGCTGTTTTTT. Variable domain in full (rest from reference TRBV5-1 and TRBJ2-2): KAGVTQTPRYLIKTRGQQVTLSCSPISGHRSVSWYQQTPGQGLQFLFEYFSETQRNKGNFPGRFSGRQFSNSRSEMNVSTLELGDSALYLCASSWPRDRNTGELFFGEGSRLTVL.

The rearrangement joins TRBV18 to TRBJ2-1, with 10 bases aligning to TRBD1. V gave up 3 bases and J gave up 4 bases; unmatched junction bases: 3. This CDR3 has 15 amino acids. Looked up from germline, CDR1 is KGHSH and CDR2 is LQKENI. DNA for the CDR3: TGTGCCAGCTCACCCGGGACAGGGGCTTACAATGAGCAGTTCTTC. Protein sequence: CASSPGTGAYNEQFF.

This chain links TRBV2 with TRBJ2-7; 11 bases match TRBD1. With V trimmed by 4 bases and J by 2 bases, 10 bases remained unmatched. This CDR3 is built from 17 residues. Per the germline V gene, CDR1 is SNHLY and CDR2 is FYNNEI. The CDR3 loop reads CASSGPRDRGSTYEQYF. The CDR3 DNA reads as TGTGCCAGCAGTGGCCCCCGGGACAGGGGGTCTACCTACGAGCAGTACTTC.

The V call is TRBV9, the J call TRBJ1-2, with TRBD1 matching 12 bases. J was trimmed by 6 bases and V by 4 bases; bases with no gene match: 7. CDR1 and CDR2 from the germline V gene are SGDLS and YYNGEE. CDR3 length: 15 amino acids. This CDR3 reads CASSSWDRGRDGYTF. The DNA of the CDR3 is TGTGCCAGCAGCTCTTGGGACAGGGGGCGCGATGGCTACACCTTC.

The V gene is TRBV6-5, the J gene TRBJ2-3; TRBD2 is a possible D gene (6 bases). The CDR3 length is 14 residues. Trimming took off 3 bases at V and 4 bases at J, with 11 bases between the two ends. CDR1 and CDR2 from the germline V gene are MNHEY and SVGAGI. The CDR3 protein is CASSYWGVSDTQYF. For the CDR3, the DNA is TGTGCCAGCAGTTATTGGGGGGTATCAGATACGCAGTATTTT.

This CDR3 is CACLRGNYEQYF. The CDR3 nucleotides read TGTGCCTGTCTCCGGGGGAACTACGAGCAGTACTTC. The rearrangement uses TRBV30 and TRBJ2-7; D may be TRBD2 (6 bases). CDR3 size: 12 residues. Between the trimmed V and J ends, which lost 6 bases and 3 bases, there was a span of 12 bases. Germline CDR1 is GTSNPN and CDR2 is SVGIG (reference sequence).

The CDR3: CASSLHGVAGELFF. The CDR3 nucleotides read TGTGCCAGCAGCCTACACGGGGTCGCCGGGGAGCTGTTTTTT. The chain employs TRBV7-2 and TRBJ2-2; D might be TRBD2 (5 bases). Germline lookup yields CDR1 SGHTA and CDR2 FQGNSA. CDR3 size: 14 residues. V shed 5 bases and J shed 6 bases, with 13 bases lying between them.

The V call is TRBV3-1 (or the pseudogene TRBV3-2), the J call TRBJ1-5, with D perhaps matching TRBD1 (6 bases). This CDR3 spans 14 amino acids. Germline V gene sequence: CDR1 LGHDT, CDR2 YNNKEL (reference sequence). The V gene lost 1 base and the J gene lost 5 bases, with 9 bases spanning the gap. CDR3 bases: TGTGCCAGCAGCCAAGGTGGGGGCCATCAGCCCCAGCATTTT. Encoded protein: CASSQGGGHQPQHF.

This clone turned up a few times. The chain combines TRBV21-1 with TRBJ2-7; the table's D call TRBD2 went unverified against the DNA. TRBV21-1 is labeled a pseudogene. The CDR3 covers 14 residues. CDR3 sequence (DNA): TGTGCCAGCAGCACCAACGGAGGGGCCTACGAGCAGTACTTC. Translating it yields CASSTNGGAYEQYF.